These T cell receptor beta chains were read from a single sample in a study of T cell changes during pregnancy in multiple sclerosis. Only in-frame clones appear in the TCRdb table, and some are missing; sequencing was by immunoSEQ multiplex PCR. The sample lists about 64,000 clones, around 96% occurring once. The material was CD8+ T cells from peripheral blood mononuclear cells, obtained after pregnancy. These receptors all stem from a female donor with multiple sclerosis, enrolled in a pregnancy study. Each CDR3 is given with its conserved first and last residue.

CDR3aa	v_gene	j_gene
CASSSSGTSGGYNEQFF	TRBV7-9	TRBJ2-1
CASSPDRGGLGTIYF	TRBV27	TRBJ1-3
CASTTGGLYNEQFF	TRBV19	TRBJ2-1
CASSLDPSEGETQYF	TRBV11-2	TRBJ2-5
CTSSHPTPQGPEAFF	TRBV1	TRBJ1-1
CASSYSQGVFGELFF	TRBV6-5	TRBJ2-2
CASIPANTGELFF	TRBV7-9	TRBJ2-2
CASSGQGVPEQYF	TRBV2	TRBJ2-7
CASSPAGFDTEAFF	TRBV5-6	TRBJ1-1
CASSLNVLTYGYTF	TRBV5-6	TRBJ1-2
CASSLSLAAGEAFF	TRBV27	TRBJ1-1
CASSLSLGRMEQYF	TRBV27	TRBJ2-3
CATNPIQGPYNEQFF	TRBV15	TRBJ2-1
CASSQSGTGMDEQYF	TRBV4-1	TRBJ2-7
CASSLGTARYEQYF	TRBV27	TRBJ2-7
CASSMDRGLYNEQFF	TRBV19	TRBJ2-1
CASSFRDRFTDTQYF	TRBV7-9	TRBJ2-3
CSVEVLGNTIYF	TRBV29-1	TRBJ1-3
CASSLGGINEQFF	TRBV5-6	TRBJ2-1
CASSLTQGNLAKNIQYF	TRBV27	TRBJ2-4
CASSPPGWANTGELFF	TRBV27	TRBJ2-2
CASSLGPADTYEQYF	TRBV7-3	NA
CASSPGTEGVGGYTF	TRBV6-1	TRBJ1-2
CASSSGHRTDTQYF	TRBV27	TRBJ2-3
CASRRGGDEQFF	TRBV4-2	TRBJ2-1
CASSILTEAFF	TRBV19	TRBJ1-1
CASSLRDYYNEQFF	TRBV27	TRBJ2-1
CASSWQDRLLSSGANVLTF	TRBV7-9	TRBJ2-6
CAISAGLESYEQYF	TRBV10-3	TRBJ2-7
CASSLVDAGGEETQYF	TRBV7-9	TRBJ2-5
CASSLPGNEQFF	TRBV27	TRBJ2-1
CASSQGTSGYYEQYF	TRBV4-3	TRBJ2-7
CASSLAGPLDEQYF	TRBV7-9	TRBJ2-7
CASSQGTSGIYEQYF	TRBV4-3	TRBJ2-7
CASSLHQSNQPQHF	TRBV27	TRBJ1-5
CASSLDSGSSAYNEQFF	TRBV4-2	TRBJ2-1
CASGGGPRGETQYF	TRBV6-6	TRBJ2-5
CASGRGRGTYNEQFF	TRBV27	TRBJ2-1
CSAPGVYEQYF	TRBV20-1	TRBJ2-7
CASSDAALTYEQYF	TRBV6-1	TRBJ2-7
CASSITSTYEQYF	TRBV27	TRBJ2-7
CATTRYRETQYF	TRBV18	TRBJ2-5
CATSSGLAGIEQYF	TRBV15	TRBJ2-7
CASSITGVEQFF	TRBV19	TRBJ2-1
CSVVPDSSYGYTF	TRBV29-1	TRBJ1-2
CAGRPGGGYGYTF	TRBV28	TRBJ1-2
CASSDRGSNQPQHF	TRBV6-5	TRBJ1-5
CASAPARAYEQYF	TRBV5-5	TRBJ2-7
CSFIGGSRNEQYF	TRBV29-1	TRBJ2-7
CASSEHPRDGSEAFF	TRBV6-1	TRBJ1-1
CASSYGGFTEAFF	TRBV6-5	TRBJ1-1
CASSLSGTEQFF	TRBV9	TRBJ2-1
CASSPLNSRPGTSGESSYEQYF	TRBV4-1	NA
CASGSPWTGGTEAFF	TRBV27	TRBJ1-1
CASRGLAGVTDTQYF	TRBV19	TRBJ2-3
CATSRGRGTDTQYF	TRBV15	TRBJ2-3
CASSRGGTMGTDTQYF	TRBV5-1	TRBJ2-3
CASSVTGKTEAFF	TRBV19	TRBJ1-1
CASSQELTASGNTIYF	TRBV4-2	TRBJ1-3